This T cell receptor (beta chain) came from a study of blood T cell repertoires in COVID-19 (dated by TCRdb to between 2020 and 2021). General notes on the study: The collaborator samples originated in the United States, Italy and Spain and spanned the acute and convalescent phases of COVID-19. The prospective study material was composed of cDNA or gDNA derived from T cells, B-cell-depleted T cells, or PBMCs. Subjects who had been exposed to COVID-19, were actively infected with it, or had recovered from it provided the deeply sampled blood TCRbeta repertoires that made up the dataset. The repertoires were released in a freely available public database intended as a resource for research on the immune response to SARS-CoV-2. Samples were obtained from the ongoing ImmuneRACE study (first 160 participants) and from 1,000 to 1,500 subjects provided by 6 global collaborators. A de-identified subject ID, COVID-19 status, age in years and sex were almost always included in the sample metadata. Where available, HLA class I and class II types were taken from metadata supplied by the sample provider and were not determined by assay-based typing. The paper as a whole reports these results and caveats: The amount of clinical and demographic metadata varied by source and participant and was provided uncurated.

From its cysteine to its phenylalanine, the CDR3 spans 14 amino acids. Only the CDR3 part of the read is kept: 42 bases, read in frame from the first base. CDR1 is given as MNHEY and CDR2 as SMNVEV, both from the germline V gene (reference sequence). Trimming removed 6 bases from V and 0 bases from J, leaving 12 bases between the germline ends. Note on this clone: Its antigen is not yet known. Base quality data are lacking; no much larger clone is found one base away.

Each collaborating institution followed its own protocols to collect whole blood in K2EDTA tubes. For TCRbeta analysis, collaborator samples were shipped as frozen whole blood, as isolated PBMCs, or as DNA extracted from either sample type. TCRbeta CDR3 regions were amplified from genomic DNA by means of the immunoSEQ Assay, a bias-controlled multiplex PCR. Turning to the authors' computational methods: The number of nucleated cells in each sample was estimated from the amplification of reference gene primers within the assay. To quantify the absolute abundance of each unique TCRbeta CDR3 rearrangement, sequence reads were collapsed and filtered. Productive Simpson clonality was computed per sample as the square root of Simpson's diversity index over productive rearrangements. TCRdb's version of the immuneACCESS table is confined to in-frame rearrangements and falls short of the full clone set. An unresolved V gene accounts for under half of the shortfall where checked; the remainder is of unknown origin. V, J and clone size reflect that table, while D and trimming were determined from the DNA. This sample lists more than 95,000 clones; approximately 86% were detected once. The biggest ten clones account for about 8% of the sample.

The V gene is TRBV27 and the J gene is TRBJ2-7; the D segment could be TRBD1, given 5 matching bases. The sample comprised peripheral blood. The source of this sequence is a human donor in a cohort sampled during active COVID-19. The DNA sequence is as follows: TGTGCCAGCAGCCACCGCCAGGGCTCCTACGAGCAGTACTTC. It codes for CASSHRQGSYEQYF.